These T cell receptor beta chains were read from a single sample in a study of T cell responses to AZD1222 COVID-19 vaccine. Assay used: immunoSEQ multiplex PCR; TCRdb lists only in-frame clones, some missing. The table has about 56,000 clones, roughly 85% seen once. The sample here was peripheral blood, taken on day 0 of AZD1222 vaccination. All receptors come from an adult in good health. Both conserved end residues are part of each CDR3. Fields, in order: D gene, clone size, V gene, J gene, CDR3 length, CDR3 DNA, CDR3 protein. A D gene is named only where the DNA matches it firmly. For some rows the clone size is stated as once, few or many, or as a class when expanded; others skip it.

>.|few|TRBV19|TRBJ2-7|14
TGTGCCAGTAGTATCGGTGGGGGGACCTTCGAGCAGTACTTC
CASSIGGGTFEQYF
>.|.|TRBV9|TRBJ1-6|13
TGTGCCAGCAGCGCAAACATTGATTCACCCCTCCACTTT
CASSANIDSPLHF
>.|few|TRBV11-2|TRBJ1-2|14
TGTGCCAGCAGGCCAAATAGGGATGGTTATGGCTACACCTTC
CASRPNRDGYGYTF
>.|.|TRBV30|TRBJ1-6|13
TGTGCCTGGGACCTCGGAGGGAATTCACCCCTCCACTTT
CAWDLGGNSPLHF
>TRBD1|.|TRBV28|TRBJ1-5|16
TGTGCCAGCAGACCCTTATTAGGGGGCGGCAATCAGCCCCAGCATTTT
CASRPLLGGGNQPQHF
>.|.|TRBV11-2|TRBJ2-2|13
TGTGCCAGCAGTCCCCCGGGCACCGGGGAGCTGTTTTTT
CASSPPGTGELFF
>.|.|TRBV6-6|TRBJ1-1|14
TGTGCCAGCTCTATGAACAGGCGGGGCACTGAAGCTTTCTTT
CASSMNRRGTEAFF
>.|.|TRBV4-2|TRBJ2-2|16
TGTGCCAGCAGCCAAGAAATTGGACAACACACCGGGGAGCTGTTTTTT
CASSQEIGQHTGELFF
>TRBD2|.|TRBV7-3|TRBJ2-3|15
TGTGCCAGCAGCCTAGCGGGGGGGCGGACAGATACGCAGTATTTT
CASSLAGGRTDTQYF
>.|.|TRBV28|TRBJ1-1|11
TGTGCCAGCAGTTTAGGGCAAGAAGCTTTCTTT
CASSLGQEAFF
>.|.|TRBV21-1|TRBJ2-2|15
TGTGCCAGCAGCAAAGGACAGGGGAACACCGGGGAGCTGTTTTTT
CASSKGQGNTGELFF
>TRBD1|.|TRBV7-9|TRBJ1-1|13
TGTGCCAGCAGCTCGGACAGGGGCACTGAAGCTTTCTTT
CASSSDRGTEAFF
>TRBD1|.|TRBV6-5|TRBJ2-1|15
TGTGCCAGCAGTTACTATGGGACAGTCTACAATGAGCAGTTCTTC
CASSYYGTVYNEQFF
>TRBD1|.|TRBV11-2|TRBJ1-2|15
TGTGCCAGCAGCCTCGGACAGGGTGGTTGGTATGGCTACACCTTC
CASSLGQGGWYGYTF
>.|.|TRBV27|TRBJ2-7|15
TGTGCCAGCAGTTTATACGGGGGGCACTTCTACGAGCAGTACTTC
CASSLYGGHFYEQYF
>TRBD2|.|TRBV7-8|TRBJ2-3|15
TGTGCCAGCAGTCCCATAGCGGGTAGCACAGATACGCAGTATTTT
CASSPIAGSTDTQYF
>.|.|TRBV18|TRBJ1-1|14
TGTGCCAGCTCACCACAGGCAGTGAACACTGAAGCTTTCTTT
CASSPQAVNTEAFF
>TRBD2|few|TRBV11-2|TRBJ2-7|14
TGTGCCAGCAGCCCCGTGCGGGGGAGCCACGAGCAGTACTTC
CASSPVRGSHEQYF
>.|.|TRBV6-5|TRBJ2-1|14
TGTGCCAGCAGTTTTGGGGGAGGGGGAAATGAGCAGTTCTTC
CASSFGGGGNEQFF
>TRBD1|.|TRBV10-3|TRBJ2-2|15
TGTGCCATCAGGGATGGGACAGATTCCACCGGGGAGCTGTTTTTT
CAIRDGTDSTGELFF
>.|.|TRBV3-1/TRBV3-2|TRBJ2-5|16
TGTGCCAGCAGCCAAGAAGGGGTCCTACCGGCGGAGACCCAGTACTTC
CASSQEGVLPAETQYF
>.|.|TRBV5-1|TRBJ1-1|14
TGCGCCAGCAGCTTTCGGCAGGGCGACACTGAAGCTTTCTTT
CASSFRQGDTEAFF
>.|.|TRBV6-6|TRBJ2-1|11
TGTGCCAGCAGCGGACAGCCAGAGCAGTTCTTC
CASSGQPEQFF
>.|.|TRBV19|TRBJ1-1|11
TGTGCCAGTAAAACAGGACCTGAAGCTTTCTTT
CASKTGPEAFF
>.|.|TRBV5-4|TRBJ2-2|15
TGTGCCAGCAGCTTGGCCCTAGGGAACACCGGGGAGCTGTTTTTT
CASSLALGNTGELFF
>.|.|TRBV27|TRBJ2-3|17
TGTGCCAGCAGCCTCCCCCTGACAAGGCTCAACACAGATACGCAGTATTTT
CASSLPLTRLNTDTQYF
>.|.|TRBV29-1|TRBJ2-3|12
TGCAGCGTTGTAGTAGGGACAGATACGCAGTATTTT
CSVVVGTDTQYF
>.|.|TRBV19|TRBJ2-7|14
TGTGCCAGTAGTATCGGAGTTGAGGGGTTCGAGCAGTACTTC
CASSIGVEGFEQYF
>.|once|TRBV11-3|TRBJ1-6|14
TGTGCCAGCAGCTTAGGGCCAATTAATTCACCCCTCCACTTT
CASSLGPINSPLHF
>TRBD1|few|TRBV27|TRBJ1-2|16
TGTGCCAGCAGCGAAACCGGGACAGGGACCTGGGGTGGCTACACCTTC
CASSETGTGTWGGYTF
>.|.|TRBV5-1|TRBJ2-7|15
TGCGCCAGCAGCTTGGGAGGGAGGATGCGTTACGAGCAGTACTTC
CASSLGGRMRYEQYF
>TRBD1|.|TRBV7-9|TRBJ2-1|15
TGTGCCAGCAGCCGCGAGGGACAGAATTACAATGAGCAGTTCTTC
CASSREGQNYNEQFF
>TRBD1|.|TRBV7-9|TRBJ2-4|17
TGTGCCAGCAGCTTAGTAAGAACAGGGGTTAGCAAAAACATTCAGTACTTC
CASSLVRTGVSKNIQYF
>TRBD1|.|TRBV19|TRBJ2-3|15
TGTGCCAGTAGTAATACAGACAGGGCGCGGGATACGCAGTATTTT
CASSNTDRARDTQYF
>.|.|TRBV5-1|TRBJ1-6|15
TGCGCCAGCAGCTTGGACGGGGCAGGAGATTCACCCCTCCACTTT
CASSLDGAGDSPLHF
>.|.|TRBV5-4|TRBJ1-4|18
TGTGCCAGCAGCTCGACCCGGGGCCCTCTTGCAACTAATGAAAAACTGTTTTTT
CASSSTRGPLATNEKLFF
>TRBD1|.|TRBV30|TRBJ1-2|15
TGTGCCTGGATCCTGAAACGCGAGACAGGGCCTGGCTACACCTTC
CAWILKRETGPGYTF
>.|few|TRBV6-5|TRBJ1-6|14
TGTGCCAGCAGTCAACTCAGGGGTTTGGGACCCCTCCACTTT
CASSQLRGLGPLHF
>TRBD1|.|TRBV19|TRBJ1-2|15
TGTGCCAGTACCCCTGAGACAGGGAGGCACTATGGCTACACCTTC
CASTPETGRHYGYTF
>TRBD1|.|TRBV27|TRBJ1-5|15
TGTGCCAGCAGTTTCGGGACAGAAAGCAATCAGCCCCAGCATTTT
CASSFGTESNQPQHF
>.|.|TRBV6-5|TRBJ1-2|15
TGTGCCAGCAGACCACAAGGCACCTCTAACTATGGCTACACCTTC
CASRPQGTSNYGYTF
>.|.|TRBV11-3|TRBJ2-3|14
TGTGCCAGCAGCTTAGATTCTGACACAGATACGCAGTATTTT
CASSLDSDTDTQYF
>.|.|TRBV11-2|TRBJ2-7|13
TGTGCCAGCAGAACGGGAACAGAGTTCGAGCAGTACTTC
CASRTGTEFEQYF
>.|few|TRBV4-2|TRBJ2-7|15
TGTGCCAGCAGCCAAGAAGCCGACGGTTCCTACGAGCAGTACTTC
CASSQEADGSYEQYF
>.|.|TRBV13|TRBJ2-7|18
TGTGCCAGCAGCCCCCCCGGGACACCCCAGCCGTATTCCTACGAGCAGTACTTC
CASSPPGTPQPYSYEQYF
>.|.|TRBV2|TRBJ1-1|15
TGTGCCAGCAGTGACTCGTGGCGGGGGAACACTGAAGCTTTCTTT
CASSDSWRGNTEAFF
>.|.|TRBV19|TRBJ1-4|13
TGTGCCACACACAGAGGAACTAATGAAAAACTGTTTTTT
CATHRGTNEKLFF
>.|.|TRBV6-2/TRBV6-3|TRBJ2-2|13
TGTGCCAGCAGTTACATCCGGACCGGGGAGCTGTTTTTT
CASSYIRTGELFF